The next 3 T cell receptor beta chains were all read from a single sample in a study of blood T cells in healthy people across ages. The use of a sample-barcoded 5' primer and a J-beta primer mix characterized a second PCR of about 7 to 12 cycles. MiXCR, run by TCRdb on the 5' RACE reads, gives a single entry per CDR3 protein. Here the sample spans 750,000 to 950,000 distinct CDR3 sequences, roughly 24% being singletons. These same data were also listed under a study on T cells of mothers and their children.

Input material: blood. The receptors were sampled from a boy aged 5-17 years in good health.

The sample holds a few counts of this clonotype. The chain recombines TRBV14 with TRBJ1-2; 7 positions agree with TRBD1. The CDR3 is made up of 13 amino acids. The V and J ends lost 4 bases and 8 bases, in that order; junction bases with no gene match: 7. The V gene's germline CDR1 is SGHDN and CDR2 FVKESK. The CDR3 coding sequence is TGTGCCAGCAGCCCGGGGACAGTCTGGGGCTACACCTTC. Its protein is CASSPGTVWGYTF.

This clonotype appeared a single time. The rearrangement links TRBV12-3 or TRBV12-4 to TRBJ2-3; D is possibly TRBD2 (6 bases). V was pared by 4 bases and J by 0 bases, with 11 bases between. The CDR3 covers 15 residues. CDR3 residues: CASSSASVSTDTQYF. The CDR3 DNA reads as TGTGCCAGCAGTTCCGCTAGCGTAAGCACAGATACGCAGTATTTT.

This clonotype has only a few counts. This chain connects TRBV28 to TRBJ1-1; TRBD1 aligns across 12 bases. The CDR3 has 14 amino acids. The germline gives CDR1 MDHEN, CDR2 SYDVKM. The ends lost 2 bases at V and 6 bases at J; junction bases unmatched: 1. The DNA for the CDR3 is TGTGCCAGCAGTTTAGGGACAGGGGGCTCTGAAGCTTTCTTT. Protein: CASSLGTGGSEAFF.